Listed below are T cell receptor beta chains from one sample, sequenced in a study of control samples from healthy donors and cancer patients. TCRdb keeps only in-frame clones here, not all; method: immunoSEQ multiplex PCR. The data show about 41,000 clones, around 94% seen once. Sequenced input: blood. Receptors were obtained from a man between 60 and 75 years old in good health. Both conserved end residues are part of each CDR3. The order of the fields is V gene, clone size, D gene, J gene, CDR3 protein, CDR3 DNA. D genes are given only for firm matches. Rows give clone size only sometimes, using once, few, many, or a class for an expanded clone.

TRBV4-1	-	-	TRBJ2-7	CASSQGQGGWGAYEQYF	TGCGCCAGCAGCCAAGGCCAGGGCGGCTGGGGGGCATACGAGCAGTACTTC
TRBV3-1/TRBV3-2	-	TRBD2	TRBJ2-7	CASSRTSLDEQYF	TGTGCCAGCAGCCGGACTAGTTTGGACGAGCAGTACTTC
TRBV19	-	-	TRBJ1-5	CASSGWRGRGNQPQHF	TGTGCCAGTAGTGGGTGGAGGGGAAGGGGCAATCAGCCCCAGCATTTT
TRBV3-1/TRBV3-2	-	-	TRBJ2-7	CASSHERGHEQYF	TGTGCCAGCAGCCACGAAAGGGGCCACGAGCAGTACTTC
TRBV28	-	TRBD2	TRBJ2-7	CASSLLGTRKNPYEQYF	TGTGCCAGCAGTTTACTCGGGACTAGAAAAAACCCCTACGAGCAGTACTTC
TRBV3-1/TRBV3-2	once	-	TRBJ2-3	CASSQEMKGMGTDTQYF	TGTGCCAGCAGCCAAGAAATGAAGGGTATGGGAACAGATACGCAGTATTTT
TRBV10-3	once	TRBD1	TRBJ1-2	CAILDREGFNYGYTF	TGTGCCATCCTGGACAGGGAGGGGTTTAACTATGGCTACACCTTC
TRBV7-9	-	-	TRBJ2-7	CASSPLYEQYF	TGTGCCAGCAGCCCCCTTTACGAGCAGTACTTC
TRBV3-1/TRBV3-2	-	-	TRBJ2-4	CASSQGTPLAKNIQYF	TGTGCCAGCAGCCAAGGGACACCCTTAGCCAAAAACATTCAGTACTTC
TRBV20-1	-	-	TRBJ2-4	CSASKLVAKNIQYF	TGCAGTGCTAGTAAATTAGTAGCCAAAAACATTCAGTACTTC
TRBV7-3	-	TRBD2	TRBJ2-3	CASSPIGAGGRADTQYF	TGTGCCAGCAGCCCCATCGGGGCGGGAGGGAGGGCAGATACGCAGTATTTT
TRBV30	-	-	TRBJ1-6	CAWAGDNSPLHF	TGTGCCTGGGCAGGGGATAATTCACCCCTCCACTTT
TRBV25-1	-	TRBD1	TRBJ1-6	CASTQGALSPLHF	TGTGCCAGCACTCAGGGGGCCTTATCACCCCTCCACTTT
TRBV19	-	-	TRBJ1-2	CASSMVQGGYGYTF	TGTGCCAGTAGTATGGTACAGGGCGGCTATGGCTACACCTTC
TRBV3-1/TRBV3-2	-	TRBD2	TRBJ2-1	CASSLGTSGSGEQFF	TGTGCCAGCAGCCTAGGGACTAGCGGGAGCGGTGAGCAGTTCTTC
TRBV7-8	-	TRBD1	TRBJ2-7	CASSGRDRPLSIYEQYF	TGTGCCAGCAGCGGCCGGGACAGACCTCTTTCCATTTACGAGCAGTACTTC
TRBV27	-	-	TRBJ2-1	CASSMGISGEQFF	TGTGCCAGCAGTATGGGGATCTCGGGTGAGCAGTTCTTC
TRBV21-1	-	-	TRBJ1-2	CASSCTGGDSYGYTF	TGTGCCAGCTCCTGCACCGGAGGCGACAGTTATGGCTACACCTTC
TRBV5-6	once	TRBD1	TRBJ2-5	CASFRRDRGETQYF	TGTGCCAGCTTCCGCCGGGACAGGGGAGAGACCCAGTACTTC
TRBV6-6	-	-	TRBJ2-2	CASSYQSSPSTGELFF	TGTGCCAGCAGTTACCAGAGCAGTCCCTCCACCGGGGAGCTGTTTTTT
TRBV10-3	-	-	TRBJ1-5	CAISESAGANQPQHF	TGTGCCATCAGTGAGTCTGCGGGAGCCAATCAGCCCCAGCATTTT
TRBV10-2	-	-	TRBJ2-2	CASTDRDFGTGELFF	TGCGCCAGTACTGATAGGGACTTTGGCACCGGGGAGCTGTTTTTT
TRBV30	-	-	TRBJ2-3	CAWSEDKITDTQYF	TGTGCCTGGAGTGAAGACAAGATTACCGATACGCAGTATTTT
TRBV19	-	TRBD2	TRBJ2-1	CASRLAGVRNEQFF	TGTGCCTCCCGACTAGCGGGAGTTCGCAATGAGCAGTTCTTC
TRBV11-2	once	-	TRBJ2-1	CASSSYWGVENNEQFF	TGTGCCAGCAGCTCCTATTGGGGGGTAGAAAACAATGAGCAGTTCTTC
TRBV11-2	-	-	TRBJ1-5	CASSHADQPQHF	TGTGCCAGCAGCCACGCCGATCAGCCCCAGCATTTT
TRBV29-1	-	-	TRBJ1-1	CSVDRGTEAFF	TGCAGCGTTGACAGGGGCACTGAAGCTTTCTTT
TRBV29-1	-	TRBD1	TRBJ2-7	CSARTGGSYEQYF	TGCAGCGCCAGGACAGGGGGCTCCTACGAGCAGTACTTC
TRBV24-1	-	-	TRBJ2-5	CATSDPLRDWSNQETQYF	TGTGCCACCAGTGACCCACTTCGAGACTGGAGCAATCAAGAGACCCAGTACTTC
TRBV10-3	few	-	TRBJ1-2	CAINPGPNDYGYTF	TGTGCCATCAACCCGGGCCCCAACGACTATGGCTACACCTTC
TRBV19	-	-	TRBJ1-5	CASSGPYQPQHF	TGTGCCAGTAGTGGCCCTTATCAGCCCCAGCATTTT
TRBV18	-	-	TRBJ2-5	CASSPTPAPGETQYF	TGTGCCAGCTCACCTACACCGGCTCCGGGGGAGACCCAGTACTTC
TRBV12-3/TRBV12-4	once	-	TRBJ2-5	CASTPDSQETQYF	TGTGCCAGCACTCCGGACAGCCAAGAGACCCAGTACTTC
TRBV29-1	-	TRBD2	TRBJ2-1	CSVELASGSYEQFF	TGCAGCGTTGAGTTGGCTAGCGGGAGCTATGAGCAGTTCTTC
TRBV6-6	-	TRBD1	TRBJ1-2	CASNGQGGSYGYTF	TGTGCCAGCAACGGACAGGGAGGTAGTTATGGCTACACCTTC
TRBV27	-	-	TRBJ1-1	CASRRVGKRAFF	TGTGCCAGCAGAAGAGTTGGTAAAAGGGCTTTCTTT
TRBV11-2	-	TRBD1	TRBJ1-4	CASKGQGTTNEKLFF	TGTGCCAGCAAAGGACAGGGAACAACTAATGAAAAACTGTTTTTT
TRBV11-1	-	TRBD2	TRBJ2-3	CASSFRTSGRIYTQYF	TGTGCCAGCAGCTTCCGGACTAGCGGGAGAATCTATACGCAGTATTTT
TRBV9	-	TRBD2	TRBJ2-1	CASSPSGGRGVNEQFF	TGTGCCAGCAGCCCATCCGGCGGGAGAGGGGTCAATGAGCAGTTCTTC
TRBV6-5	-	TRBD1	TRBJ1-2	CASSYFPGGVYGYTF	TGTGCCAGCAGTTACTTTCCAGGGGGAGTCTATGGCTACACCTTC
TRBV6-1	-	-	TRBJ1-3	CASSDNRLRGNTIYF	TGTGCCAGCAGTGATAATAGGTTGAGAGGAAACACCATATATTTT
TRBV28	-	TRBD2	TRBJ2-1	CASSVTSGSYNEQFF	TGTGCCAGCAGTGTAACTAGCGGCTCCTACAATGAGCAGTTCTTC
TRBV5-6	-	-	TRBJ1-6	CASSLIRGNNSPLHF	TGTGCCAGCAGCTTAATCCGGGGTAATAATTCACCCCTCCACTTT
TRBV2	once	-	TRBJ1-4	CASYDATNEKLFF	TGTGCCAGCTACGATGCAACTAATGAAAAACTGTTTTTT
TRBV27	-	TRBD2	TRBJ2-7	CASSFSKTSATQYEQYF	TGTGCCAGCAGTTTTTCCAAAACTAGCGCGACCCAATACGAGCAGTACTTC
TRBV5-8	-	-	TRBJ1-5	CASSLQGLNGNQPQHF	TGTGCCAGCAGCTTACAGGGTTTGAACGGCAATCAGCCCCAGCATTTT
TRBV5-6	-	TRBD1	TRBJ2-1	CASSPSGTGKNEQFF	TGTGCCAGCAGCCCATCCGGGACAGGGAAGAATGAGCAGTTCTTC
TRBV18	-	-	TRBJ2-4	CASSPVGSEWDIQYF	TGTGCCAGCTCTCCGGTCGGGAGCGAGTGGGACATTCAGTACTTC
TRBV15	-	TRBD2	TRBJ2-1	CATSGRPSGRFSYNEQFF	TGTGCCACCAGCGGGAGGCCTAGCGGGAGGTTCTCCTACAATGAGCAGTTCTTC
TRBV3-1/TRBV3-2	-	TRBD2	TRBJ2-1	CASSPTSGGHNEQFF	TGTGCCAGCAGCCCGACTAGCGGGGGGCACAATGAGCAGTTCTTC
TRBV11-3	-	TRBD1	TRBJ1-3	CASSRDSGNTIYF	TGTGCCAGCAGCCGGGACAGCGGAAACACCATATATTTT
TRBV6-6	once	-	TRBJ1-1	CASSYGGAFF	TGTGCCAGCAGTTACGGGGGGGCTTTCTTT
TRBV29-1	-	TRBD1	TRBJ1-2	CSGTGGDYGYTF	TGCAGCGGGACAGGGGGCGACTATGGCTACACCTTC
TRBV6-7	-	TRBD2	TRBJ2-5	CASNCGRETQYF	TGTGCCAGCAACTGCGGGAGGGAGACCCAGTACTTC
TRBV2	-	TRBD1	TRBJ1-5	CASSENRVRTGVGNQPQHF	TGTGCCAGCAGTGAAAATCGAGTTAGGACAGGGGTGGGCAATCAGCCCCAGCATTTT
TRBV21-1	once	-	TRBJ2-1	CASSLETMAGLKDEQFF	TGTGCCAGCAGCCTTGAAACTATGGCGGGATTGAAAGATGAGCAGTTCTTC
TRBV19	-	TRBD2	TRBJ2-6	CASRFGGAVFGANVLTF	TGTGCCAGTAGATTCGGGGGGGCCGTCTTTGGGGCCAACGTCCTGACTTTC
TRBV7-2	-	-	TRBJ1-1	CASSSVPVNTEAFF	TGTGCCAGCAGCTCCGTCCCAGTGAACACTGAAGCTTTCTTT
TRBV5-1	-	-	TRBJ1-2	CASRLMTDNYGYTF	TGCGCCAGCAGATTAATGACAGATAACTATGGCTACACCTTC